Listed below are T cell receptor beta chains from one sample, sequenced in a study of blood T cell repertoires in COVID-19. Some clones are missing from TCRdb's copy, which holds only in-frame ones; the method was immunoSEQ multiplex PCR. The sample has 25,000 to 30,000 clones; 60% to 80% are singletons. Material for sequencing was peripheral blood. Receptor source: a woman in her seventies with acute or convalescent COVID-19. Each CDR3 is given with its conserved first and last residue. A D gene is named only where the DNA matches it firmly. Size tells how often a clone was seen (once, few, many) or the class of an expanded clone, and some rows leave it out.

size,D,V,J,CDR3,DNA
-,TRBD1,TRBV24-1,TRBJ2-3,CATSDRRQGGTDTQYF,TGTGCCACCAGTGACCGCCGACAGGGGGGCACAGATACGCAGTATTTT
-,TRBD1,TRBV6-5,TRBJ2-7,CASSHRDRGPYEQYF,TGTGCCAGCAGTCACCGGGACAGGGGGCCCTACGAGCAGTACTTC
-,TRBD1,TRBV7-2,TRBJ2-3,CASSFGTGNSDTQYF,TGTGCCAGCAGCTTCGGGACAGGGAACTCAGATACGCAGTATTTT
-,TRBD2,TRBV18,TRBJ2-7,CASSRPGLAGLYF,TGTGCCAGCTCACGCCCGGGACTAGCGGGGCTGTACTTC
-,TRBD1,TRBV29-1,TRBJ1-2,CSVEEPGTGYGYTF,TGCAGCGTTGAAGAGCCGGGGACAGGCTATGGCTACACCTTC
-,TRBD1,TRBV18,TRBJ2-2,CASSPVGQGRTGELFF,TGTGCCAGCTCACCTGTCGGACAGGGGAGGACCGGGGAGCTGTTTTTT
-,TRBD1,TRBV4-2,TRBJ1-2,CASSSPGDRINYGYTF,TGTGCCAGCAGCTCACCAGGGGACAGGATAAACTATGGCTACACCTTC
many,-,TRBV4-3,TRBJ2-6,CASSQDYSGANVLTF,TGCGCCAGCAGCCAAGATTACTCTGGGGCCAACGTCCTGACTTTC
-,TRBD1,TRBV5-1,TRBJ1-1,CASSLPQGQGANTEAFF,TGCGCCAGCAGCTTGCCTCAGGGACAGGGGGCAAACACTGAAGCTTTCTTT
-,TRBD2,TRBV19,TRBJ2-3,CASSPILIAGADTQYF,TGTGCCAGTAGCCCTATTTTGATAGCGGGGGCAGATACGCAGTATTTT
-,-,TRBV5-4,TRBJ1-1,CASSLRGRGTEAFF,TGTGCCAGCAGCCTTCGGGGGCGGGGGACTGAAGCTTTCTTT
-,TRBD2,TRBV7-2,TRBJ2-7,CASSFDRGLNPYEQYF,TGTGCCAGCAGCTTTGACCGGGGACTAAACCCCTACGAGCAGTACTTC
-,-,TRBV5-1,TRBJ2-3,CASSESGGDTQYF,TGCGCCAGCAGCGAATCCGGAGGAGATACGCAGTATTTT
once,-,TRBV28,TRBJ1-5,CASSSAPRNGQPQHF,TGTGCCAGCAGTTCAGCCCCGAGGAACGGGCAGCCCCAGCATTTT
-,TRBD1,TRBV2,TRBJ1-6,CASIRQGSSPLHF,TGTGCCAGCATAAGACAGGGGTCTTCACCCCTCCACTTT
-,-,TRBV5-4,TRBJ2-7,CASSATAGSYEQYF,TGTGCCAGCAGCGCGACAGCCGGAAGCTACGAGCAGTACTTC
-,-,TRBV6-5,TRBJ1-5,CASSYAGTQPQHF,TGTGCCAGCAGTTACGCGGGTACTCAGCCCCAGCATTTT
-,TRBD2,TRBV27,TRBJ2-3,CASSFLAGGPQDTQYF,TGTGCCAGCAGTTTCCTAGCGGGGGGCCCCCAGGATACGCAGTATTTT
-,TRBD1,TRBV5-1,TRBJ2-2,CASSQTTGEAGELFF,TGCGCCAGCAGCCAAACGACAGGGGAGGCCGGGGAGCTGTTTTTT
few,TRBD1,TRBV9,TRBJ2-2,CASSAWDRGGNTGELFF,TGTGCCAGCAGCGCCTGGGACAGGGGAGGTAACACCGGGGAGCTGTTTTTT
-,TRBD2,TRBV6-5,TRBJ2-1,CASSKGLAYEQFF,TGTGCCAGTTCGAAGGGACTAGCCTATGAGCAGTTCTTC
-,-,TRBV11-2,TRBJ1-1,CASSFFAPNREAFF,TGTGCCAGCAGCTTCTTCGCCCCGAACAGGGAAGCTTTCTTT
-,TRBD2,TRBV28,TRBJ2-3,CASSLGRGGADTQYF,TGTGCCAGCAGTTTAGGGCGGGGGGGCGCAGATACGCAGTATTTT
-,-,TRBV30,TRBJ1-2,CAWSGGPYGYTF,TGTGCCTGGAGTGGCGGGCCCTATGGCTACACCTTC
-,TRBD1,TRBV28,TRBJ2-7,CASTPSGTASYEQYF,TGTGCCAGCACTCCCTCGGGGACAGCCTCCTACGAGCAGTACTTC
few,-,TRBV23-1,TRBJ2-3,CASTLPGKGGTDTQYF,TGCGCCAGCACCCTCCCGGGAAAGGGGGGCACAGATACGCAGTATTTT
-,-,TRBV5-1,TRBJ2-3,CASRGTSRYSDTQYF,TGCGCCAGCAGAGGGACATCCCGGTATTCGGATACGCAGTATTTT
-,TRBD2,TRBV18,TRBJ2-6,CASSPRLAGASSSGANVLTF,TGTGCCAGCTCACCACGGCTAGCGGGAGCCTCTAGCTCTGGGGCCAACGTCCTGACTTTC